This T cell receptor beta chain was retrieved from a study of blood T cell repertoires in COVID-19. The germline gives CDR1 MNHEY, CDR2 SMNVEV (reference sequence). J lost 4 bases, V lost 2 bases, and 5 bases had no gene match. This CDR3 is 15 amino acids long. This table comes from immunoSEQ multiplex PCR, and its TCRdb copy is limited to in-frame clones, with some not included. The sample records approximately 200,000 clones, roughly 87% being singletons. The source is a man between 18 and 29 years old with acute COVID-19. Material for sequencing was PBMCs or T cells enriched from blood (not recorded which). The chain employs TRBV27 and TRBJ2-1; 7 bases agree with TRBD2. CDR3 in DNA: TGTGCCAGCAGTTTAAGGACTAGTCAATACAATGAGCAGTTCTTC. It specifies CASSLRTSQYNEQFF.